This TCR beta chain was profiled in a study of blood T cell repertoires in COVID-19. The wider study: T cells, B-cell-depleted T cells, or PBMCs provided the cDNA or gDNA that served as material.

Ages ranged from 18 to 89 years, with residence in about two dozen US areas. In assigning cohorts, the study relied on participant-reported clinical history. Here immunoSEQ multiplex PCR was the method, and the copy in TCRdb shows in-frame clones only, minus some. The sample contains a few hundred thousand clones, approximately 90% of which appear only once. This CDR3 comprises 14 residues. CDR1 and CDR2 (germline): SNHLY, FYNNEI. The trim removed 7 bases at V and 8 bases at J, leaving 9 bases unmatched. This TCR was sampled from a woman between 40 and 55 years old with acute COVID-19. Sequences were obtained from PBMCs or T cells enriched from blood (not recorded which). The J gene is TRBJ1-4, the V gene TRBV2, with 8 positions matching TRBD1. The CDR3 sequence: CASTLRDRKEKLFF. CDR3 in DNA: TGTGCCAGCACCTTACGGGACAGGAAAGAAAAACTGTTTTTT.